This T cell receptor beta chain was recovered during a study of long-term antiretroviral therapy in people with HIV. There are 15 residues in the CDR3. Deletions cut 5 bases from V and 4 bases from J, with 16 bases between. CDR1 and CDR2 (germline): SGHTA, FQGNSA. It was version v3.0 of the immunoSEQ assay that was run at survey level. Generated by immunoSEQ multiplex PCR, the TCRdb table keeps only in-frame clones and is missing some. The data contain 18,000 or so clones, around 80% of them singletons. The V and J genes are TRBV7-2 and TRBJ2-3, with D uncertain. Specimen: unsorted PBMCs, collected at the start of antiretroviral therapy, before treatment. This TCR came from a woman in her thirties or forties with HIV. CDR3 coding DNA: TGTGCCAGCAGCCCATACTACATGAACTCAGATACGCAGTATTTT. Translated, it gives CASSPYYMNSDTQYF.